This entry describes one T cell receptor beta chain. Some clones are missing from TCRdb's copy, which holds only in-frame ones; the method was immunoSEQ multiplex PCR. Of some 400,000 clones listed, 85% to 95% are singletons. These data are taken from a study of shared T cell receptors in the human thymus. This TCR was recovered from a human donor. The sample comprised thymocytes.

The CDR3 region is CASSLVGLEGGADTQYF. CDR3 nucleotide sequence: TGTGCCAGCAGCTTAGTTGGGCTTGAGGGAGGGGCAGATACGCAGTATTTT. This chain connects TRBV7-9 to TRBJ2-3; 7 bases map to TRBD2. The length of the CDR3 is 17 residues. Germline CDR1 is SEHNR and CDR2 is FQNEAQ (reference sequence). Germline trimming cut 1 base from V and 4 bases from J; bases unmatched to any gene: 11.